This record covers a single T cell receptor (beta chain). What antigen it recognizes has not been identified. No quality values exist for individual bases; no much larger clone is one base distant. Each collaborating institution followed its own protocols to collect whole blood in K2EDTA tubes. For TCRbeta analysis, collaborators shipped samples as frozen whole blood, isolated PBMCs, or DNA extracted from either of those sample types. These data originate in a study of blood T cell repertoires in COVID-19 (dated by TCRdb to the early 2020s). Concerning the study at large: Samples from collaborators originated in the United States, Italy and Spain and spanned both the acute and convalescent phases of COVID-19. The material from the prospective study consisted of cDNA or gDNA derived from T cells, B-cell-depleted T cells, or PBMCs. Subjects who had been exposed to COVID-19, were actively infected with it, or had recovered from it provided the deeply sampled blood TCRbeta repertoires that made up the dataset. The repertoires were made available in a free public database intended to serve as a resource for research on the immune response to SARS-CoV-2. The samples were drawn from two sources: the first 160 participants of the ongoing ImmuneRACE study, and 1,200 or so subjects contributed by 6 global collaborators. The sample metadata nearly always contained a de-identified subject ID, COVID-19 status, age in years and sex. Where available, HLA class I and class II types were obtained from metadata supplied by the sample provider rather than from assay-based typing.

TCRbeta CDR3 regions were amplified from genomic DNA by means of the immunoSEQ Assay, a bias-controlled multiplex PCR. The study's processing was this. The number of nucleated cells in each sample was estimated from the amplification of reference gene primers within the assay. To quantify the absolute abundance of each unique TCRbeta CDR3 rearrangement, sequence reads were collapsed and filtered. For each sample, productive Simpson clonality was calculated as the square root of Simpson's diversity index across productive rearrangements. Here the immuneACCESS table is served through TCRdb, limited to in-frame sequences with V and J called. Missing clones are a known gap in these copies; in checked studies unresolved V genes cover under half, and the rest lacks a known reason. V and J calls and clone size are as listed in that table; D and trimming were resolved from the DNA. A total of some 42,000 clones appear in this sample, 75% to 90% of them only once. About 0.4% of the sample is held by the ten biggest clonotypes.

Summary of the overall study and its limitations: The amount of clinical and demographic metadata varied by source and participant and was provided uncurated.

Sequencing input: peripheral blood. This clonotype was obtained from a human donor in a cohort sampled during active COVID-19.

Here the CDR3 is given as CASSQSERSYEQYF. The nucleotide sequence reads as follows: TGTGCCAGCAGCCAATCCGAGCGGTCCTACGAGCAGTACTTC. The receptor chain draws on TRBV7-9 and TRBJ2-7; the best D guess is TRBD2, with 5 bases matching. The CDR3 measures 14 amino acids from cysteine to phenylalanine. The kept DNA is CDR3 alone, 42 bases in frame from the first base. Relative to germline, V is 5 bases shorter and J is 1 base shorter, with 12 bases between their ends. Looking up the germline V gene (reference sequence) yields CDR1 SEHNR and CDR2 FQNEAQ.